A selection of T cell receptor beta chains follows, all from one sample in a study of blood T cell repertoires in COVID-19. Using immunoSEQ multiplex PCR, the repertoire was profiled, and TCRdb retains in-frame clones only, with some absent. The sample lists some 67,000 clones, approximately 90% seen once, with 0.95% to 1.5% in the top ten. Sequencing used peripheral blood. These receptors came from a woman aged 55-69 years with acute or convalescent COVID-19. The CDR3 runs from the conserved cysteine through the conserved F or W. A D gene is named only where the DNA matches it firmly. Size values are once, few and many counts, or a class for expanded clones, and some rows have none.

J	V	size	D	DNA	CDR3
TRBJ1-2	TRBV28	.	TRBD1	TGTGCCAGCAGTTTCACCGGCAGGGGGCATGGCTACACCTTC	CASSFTGRGHGYTF
TRBJ1-2	TRBV5-6	.	.	TGTGCCAGCAGCTTGGGACAGTTGGGCTATGGCTACACCTTC	CASSLGQLGYGYTF
TRBJ1-6	TRBV7-2	once	.	TGTGCCAGCAGCCCGACCTGGGCAAATTCACCCCTCCACTTT	CASSPTWANSPLHF
TRBJ1-4	TRBV7-9	.	TRBD1	TGTGCCAGCGCCGGGGACAGGGGATTTGATGAAAAACTGTTTTTT	CASAGDRGFDEKLFF
TRBJ1-2	TRBV29-1	.	TRBD1	TGCAGCGCCGGGACAGTGGGTAACTATGGCTACACCTTC	CSAGTVGNYGYTF
TRBJ1-2	TRBV3-1/TRBV3-2	once	.	TGTGCCAGCAGCTACGGGCAGGGGTACATTGGCTACACCTTC	CASSYGQGYIGYTF
TRBJ2-5	TRBV6-2/TRBV6-3	once	.	TGTGCCAGCAGTTACTCACAGGGAAGGGAGACCCAGTACTTC	CASSYSQGRETQYF
TRBJ2-1	TRBV9	.	TRBD2	TGTGCCAGCAGCGTAGACCCGACTAGCGGGGTTCGGTATGAGCAGTTCTTC	CASSVDPTSGVRYEQFF
TRBJ1-2	TRBV7-2	.	TRBD1	TGTGCCAGCAGCCGACAGGGCTTTATTGGCTACACCTTC	CASSRQGFIGYTF
TRBJ2-2	TRBV19	.	TRBD1	TGTGCCAGTAGTATGGGAAGGACAGGAGCAAGCGGGGAGCTGTTTTTT	CASSMGRTGASGELFF
TRBJ2-1	TRBV3-1/TRBV3-2	.	TRBD2	TGTGCCAGCAGCCTAACCGGGACTAGAGATGAGCAGTTCTTC	CASSLTGTRDEQFF
TRBJ1-1	TRBV29-1	once	.	TGCAGCGTTTCCGGACAGATGAACACTGAAGCTTTCTTT	CSVSGQMNTEAFF
TRBJ1-3	TRBV7-8	.	TRBD1	TGTGCCAGCAGCTTAACGACCGGGACAGGGAAGACCAACTCTGGAAACACCATATATTTT	CASSLTTGTGKTNSGNTIYF
TRBJ1-5	TRBV6-6	once	.	TGTGCCAGCAGTGGGACTGTGGGCAATCAGCCCCAGCATTTT	CASSGTVGNQPQHF
TRBJ2-3	TRBV3-1/TRBV3-2	.	TRBD2	TGTGCCAGCAGCCAAGCACCGGGGGGGATCACAGATACGCAGTATTTT	CASSQAPGGITDTQYF
TRBJ1-3	TRBV7-2	few	.	TGTGCCAGCAGCCCAGCGGTATCTGGAAACACCATATATTTT	CASSPAVSGNTIYF
TRBJ1-4	TRBV5-1	.	TRBD1	TGCGCCAGCCGAACTGGGACAGCTGTTGAAAAACTGTTTTTT	CASRTGTAVEKLFF
TRBJ1-2	TRBV6-4	.	TRBD1	TGTGCCAGCAGTGACGAGGGGGACAGTACTATGATGGGCTACACCTTC	CASSDEGDSTMMGYTF
TRBJ1-5	TRBV2	few	TRBD1	TGTGCCAGCAGCCCCGAGGACAGGGGAAATCAGCCCCAGCATTTT	CASSPEDRGNQPQHF
TRBJ2-5	TRBV2	.	TRBD2	TGTGCCAGCGGGGGAGACTGGGGCCTAGCGGACCAAGAGACCCAGTACTTC	CASGGDWGLADQETQYF
TRBJ1-6	TRBV30	.	.	TGTGCCTGGGGGGGGGACCACAATTCACCCCTCCACTTT	CAWGGDHNSPLHF
TRBJ1-5	TRBV28	.	.	TGTGCCAGCAGTTCCTTATGGCCCCAGCATTTT	CASSSLWPQHF
TRBJ2-2	TRBV4-3	.	.	TGCGCCAGCAGCCAGGACCGAGGAGGGAACACCGGGGAGCTGTTTTTT	CASSQDRGGNTGELFF
TRBJ2-5	TRBV18	.	.	TGTGCCAGCTCACCACCAACAGGGAAACAAGAGACCCAGTACTTC	CASSPPTGKQETQYF
TRBJ2-2	TRBV3-1/TRBV3-2	once	.	TGTGCCAGCATTGGCTACACCGGGGAGCTGTTTTTT	CASIGYTGELFF
TRBJ2-5	TRBV27	few	TRBD1	TGTGCCAGCAGTTCGACTACCGGGACAGGGTTAGAGACCCAGTACTTC	CASSSTTGTGLETQYF
TRBJ1-5	TRBV19	once	.	TGTGCCAGTAGCATGGGGGGTAGGGGCAATCAGCCCCAGCATTTT	CASSMGGRGNQPQHF
TRBJ2-1	TRBV27	once	TRBD2	TGTGCCAGCAGTTTATGGGGGACTAGCGGGAGGAATGAGCAGTTCTTC	CASSLWGTSGRNEQFF
TRBJ2-3	TRBV24-1	.	TRBD2	TGTGCCACCAGTGATTTTCGCGGACTAGCGGGGGCCCACACAGATACGCAGTATTTT	CATSDFRGLAGAHTDTQYF
TRBJ2-2	TRBV11-1	.	TRBD2	TGTGCCAGCAGCTCGAGGGAGGGGAACACCGGGGAGCTGTTTTTT	CASSSREGNTGELFF
TRBJ1-5	TRBV10-2	few	TRBD1	TGCGCCAGCAGCCGATCCCAAGACTGGACAGGAAGCAATCAGCCCCAGCATTTT	CASSRSQDWTGSNQPQHF
TRBJ1-2	TRBV6-1	.	.	TGTGCCAGCAGTGAAGACAGGGCGGCTAACTATGGCTACACCTTC	CASSEDRAANYGYTF
TRBJ1-5	TRBV7-8	.	TRBD1	TGTGCCAGCAGCTTAGCTCGGACAGGGCGCAATCAGCCCCAGCATTTT	CASSLARTGRNQPQHF
TRBJ2-5	TRBV3-1/TRBV3-2	once	.	TGTGCCAGCAGCCCCAGGGAAGAGACCCAGTACTTC	CASSPREETQYF
TRBJ2-3	TRBV14	.	.	TGTGCCAGCAGCCAAGGATCGGTCGTCGATACGCAGTATTTT	CASSQGSVVDTQYF
TRBJ2-3	TRBV3-1/TRBV3-2	.	TRBD1	TGTGCCAGCAGCCAAGGGAGGACAGGGGGCGCAGATACGCAGTATTTT	CASSQGRTGGADTQYF
TRBJ2-3	TRBV15	.	TRBD2	TGTGCCACCAGCAGACCCTCTAGCGGGGGTCTAGGGGCAGATACGCAGTATTTT	CATSRPSSGGLGADTQYF
TRBJ1-3	TRBV7-3	once	.	TGTGCCAGCAGCTCCTACTCTGGAAACACCATATATTTT	CASSSYSGNTIYF
TRBJ2-1	TRBV9	.	TRBD2	TGTGCCAGCAGCAGATTCGGGACTAGCGGGAATTACAATGAGCAGTTCTTC	CASSRFGTSGNYNEQFF
TRBJ1-2	TRBV2	few	.	TGTGCCAGCAGTCCAGCTAGTCAGGGTAGCGGCTACACCTTC	CASSPASQGSGYTF
TRBJ1-1	TRBV6-5	.	.	TGTGCCAGCAGATACAGGGAAGGGAGCACTGAAGCTTTCTTT	CASRYREGSTEAFF
TRBJ2-1	TRBV7-2	.	.	TGTGCCAGCAGCTCCCCGCCGGGACTGGCGGGCTCCTACAATGAGCAGTTCTTC	CASSSPPGLAGSYNEQFF
TRBJ1-1	TRBV6-5	.	.	TGTGCCAGCAGTTATTTGACGACAAACACTGAAGCTTTCTTT	CASSYLTTNTEAFF
TRBJ1-1	TRBV29-1	.	.	TGCAGCGCTGACAGCACTGAAGCTTTCTTT	CSADSTEAFF
TRBJ1-1	TRBV4-3	.	TRBD1	TGCGCCAGCAGCCAGGCACAGGGGACTGAAGCTTTCTTT	CASSQAQGTEAFF
TRBJ1-5	TRBV27	.	TRBD1	TGTGCCAGCAGTTTACTCGGGACAGGGGGGTGGCAGCCCCAGCATTTT	CASSLLGTGGWQPQHF
TRBJ1-1	TRBV18	.	TRBD1	TGTGCCAGCTCCATCCGGGACAGGGGGACTGAAGCTTTCTTT	CASSIRDRGTEAFF
TRBJ2-3	TRBV27	.	TRBD1	TGTGCCAGCAGTTTTAGTGGACAGGGGAGGGATACGCAGTATTTT	CASSFSGQGRDTQYF
TRBJ1-4	TRBV11-2	few	.	TGTGCCAGCAGCCGAAGAGAACAGGAAAAACTGTTTTTT	CASSRREQEKLFF
TRBJ1-4	TRBV18	.	TRBD1	TGTGCCAGCTCACCACGCAGGGGGGTTGAAAAACTGTTTTTT	CASSPRRGVEKLFF
TRBJ2-1	TRBV28	.	TRBD1	TGTGCCAGCAGCAGGGACAGGGTTGCCAATGAGCAGTTCTTC	CASSRDRVANEQFF
TRBJ2-6	TRBV2	.	TRBD1	TGTGCCAGCAGTTGGGACAGGGTGAGCGGGGCCAACGTCCTGACTTTC	CASSWDRVSGANVLTF
TRBJ2-2	TRBV3-1/TRBV3-2	.	TRBD2	TGTGCCAGCAGGACTAGCGGGAGCGGCGTCACCGGGGAGCTGTTTTTT	CASRTSGSGVTGELFF
TRBJ2-3	TRBV7-8	.	TRBD2	TGTGCCAGCAGTCCCGGGGCGGGGGGATATGATACGCAGTATTTT	CASSPGAGGYDTQYF
TRBJ2-5	TRBV14	.	.	TGTGCCAGCAGCCCCCGAAGGACAGCTCAAGAGACCCAGTACTTC	CASSPRRTAQETQYF
TRBJ1-1	TRBV5-1	.	.	TGCGCCAGCAGCTTGGACCCAGGGGTGGACACTGAAGCTTTCTTT	CASSLDPGVDTEAFF
TRBJ2-3	TRBV5-1	.	TRBD1	TGCGCCAGCAGCTTGGGACAGGGGTACACAGATACGCAGTATTTT	CASSLGQGYTDTQYF
TRBJ2-1	TRBV19	.	TRBD2	TGTGCCAGTAGTATTAGGGCGGGAGGGGGTAGGAATGAGCAGTTCTTC	CASSIRAGGGRNEQFF
TRBJ2-1	TRBV10-1	.	TRBD2	TGCGCCAGCAGTGATATTACGACTAGCGGGAGCGATGAGCAGTTCTTC	CASSDITTSGSDEQFF